The 27 T cell receptor beta chains below were found in one sample sequenced in a study of blood T cell repertoires in COVID-19. Sequencing was performed with immunoSEQ multiplex PCR; in TCRdb, only in-frame clones are kept and a portion is missing. Of around 24,000 clones in the sample, 86% were seen once. Sequenced input: peripheral blood. These receptors were collected from a human donor with active COVID-19. The donor label of this sample is uncertain.

This clone was detected only a few times. The rearrangement joins TRBV5-1 to TRBJ1-2, with TRBD1 identical over 10 bases. Germline V gene lookup returns CDR1 SGHRS and CDR2 YFSETQ. This CDR3 is built from 15 residues. Losses at the gene ends were 2 bases for V and 2 bases for J; bases not matched to a gene: 3. The CDR3, as DNA: TGCGCCAGCAGCTTAGGGACAGGGGCAAACTATGGCTACACCTTC. Protein product: CASSLGTGANYGYTF.

The chain combines TRBV27 with TRBJ2-3; 10 bases match TRBD1. Germline values: CDR1 MNHEY, CDR2 SMNVEV (reference sequence). This CDR3 region has 15 residues. After removal of 4 bases from V and 1 base from J, the junction contained 2 bases not matched to a gene. The CDR3 here is CASSYGTGGTDTQYF. CDR3 DNA sequence: TGTGCCAGCAGTTATGGGACAGGGGGCACAGATACGCAGTATTTT.

This clone was observed a handful of times. V gene TRBV28 combines with J gene TRBJ2-7, with 9 bases lining up with TRBD2. The CDR3 has 16 amino acids. The V and J ends lost 3 bases and 1 base, in that order; junction bases with no gene match: 7. Germline CDR1 MDHEN, CDR2 SYDVKM. CDR3 sequence reads: CASSFALAGLSYEQYF. CDR3 coding DNA: TGTGCCAGCAGTTTCGCGCTAGCGGGATTATCCTACGAGCAGTACTTC.

The chain combines TRBV10-3 with TRBJ1-1; weak D call: TRBD1 (6 bases). The CDR3 loop spans 14 amino acids. Trimming cost V 2 bases and J 0 bases, with 7 bases left between them. Germline V gives CDR1 ENHRY, CDR2 SYGVKD. The CDR3 DNA reads as TGTGCCATCAGTGAGGGACAGCTGAACACTGAAGCTTTCTTT. Protein: CAISEGQLNTEAFF.

The rearrangement joins TRBV2 to TRBJ2-2; 11 nucleotides agree with TRBD2. V was pared by 6 bases and J by 1 base, with 1 base of the junction left unmatched. Per the germline V gene, CDR1 is SNHLY and CDR2 is FYNNEI. CDR3 length: 15 residues. The CDR3 loop is CASRGTSGNTGELFF. In nucleotides, the CDR3 is TGTGCCAGCAGGGGGACTAGCGGGAACACCGGGGAGCTGTTTTTT.

The chain joins TRBV6-6 to TRBJ2-2; maybe TRBD2 (5 bases). Germline V gene lookup returns CDR1 MNHNY and CDR2 SVGAGI (reference sequence). This CDR3 has 14 residues. With 4 bases removed from V and 5 bases from J, the gap between germline ends came to 11 bases. The CDR3 sequence: CASSLAGGTGELFF. DNA for the CDR3: TGTGCCAGCAGTTTGGCAGGCGGGACCGGGGAGCTGTTTTTT.

This clone showed up just once. The rearrangement links TRBV4-1 to TRBJ2-3, with a possible D match to TRBD2 (6 bases). V lost 4 bases and J 2 bases, leaving 13 bases between the germline ends. CDR1 is MGHRA and CDR2 is YSYEKL in the germline V gene. This CDR3 contains 15 residues. CDR3 sequence (DNA): TGCGCCAGCAGCCCTCGGAGGGAGAACACAGATACGCAGTATTTT. This translates into CASSPRRENTDTQYF.

V and J are TRBV9 and TRBJ2-3, with 7 nucleotides matching TRBD2. After removal of 0 bases from V and 1 base from J, the junction contained 11 bases not matched to a gene. The CDR3 runs 18 residues. The germline V gene encodes CDR1 SGDLS and CDR2 YYNGEE. The CDR3, as DNA: TGTGCCAGCAGCGTAGGGCTAGCGGTTACAGCCGGCACAGATACGCAGTATTTT. As protein: CASSVGLAVTAGTDTQYF.

This rearrangement joins TRBV28 to TRBJ2-5, with 10 bases matching TRBD1. V lost 7 bases to trimming and J lost 4 bases; unmatched junction nucleotides: 6. The V gene's germline CDR1 is MDHEN and CDR2 SYDVKM. The CDR3 covers 14 residues. CDR3 amino acids: CASKWGDRGETQYF. CDR3 sequence (DNA): TGTGCCAGCAAGTGGGGGGACAGGGGAGAGACCCAGTACTTC.

This chain joins TRBV6-5 and TRBJ1-1; a possible D gene is TRBD1 (5 bases). The CDR3 runs to 16 residues. The V end lost 3 bases, the J end lost 1 base, and 15 bases lay between the germline ends. Germline values: CDR1 MNHEY, CDR2 SVGAGI. The DNA of the CDR3 is TGTGCCAGCAGTTATTTCGGGGGACGCCGGAACACTGAAGCTTTCTTT. This encodes CASSYFGGRRNTEAFF.

The chain has TRBV9 and TRBJ1-3, with 8 nucleotides matching TRBD1. CDR3 length: 17 residues. Trimming removed 4 bases from V and 0 bases from J; junction bases left unmatched: 9. Germline assignment: CDR1 SGDLS and CDR2 YYNGEE. CDR3 bases: TGTGCCAGCAGCCTAGGGACAGGTATATCCTCTGGAAACACCATATATTTT. This encodes CASSLGTGISSGNTIYF.

The J gene is TRBJ2-2, the V gene TRBV4-2, with D perhaps TRBD1 (6 bases). The CDR3 is 15 residues long. CDR1 and CDR2 from the germline V gene are LGHNA and YNFKEQ. Between the trimmed V and J ends, which lost 6 bases and 0 bases, there was a span of 11 bases. The CDR3 bases are TGTGCCAGCAGAGACAGGTTCGCGAACACCGGGGAGCTGTTTTTT. It translates to CASRDRFANTGELFF.

The chain couples TRBV4-2 to TRBJ2-5; 7 bases match TRBD2. The length of the CDR3 is 19 residues. Losses at the gene ends were 1 base for V and 5 bases for J; bases not matched to a gene: 19. Per germline, CDR1 LGHNA and CDR2 YNFKEQ. DNA of the CDR3: TGTGCCAGCAGCCAAGGCCTTTTTGTACGGCGGGCCGGGGGGGAGACCCAGTACTTC. Its translation: CASSQGLFVRRAGGETQYF.

The V call is TRBV9, the J call TRBJ2-2; unclear D gene. Trimming removed 0 bases from V and 0 bases from J, with 9 bases in between. Germline CDR1 reads SGDLS; CDR2 reads YYNGEE. This CDR3 contains 16 residues. This CDR3 is CASSVGAGTNTGELFF. The DNA for the CDR3 is TGTGCCAGCAGCGTAGGCGCAGGAACGAACACCGGGGAGCTGTTTTTT.

This chain uses TRBV28 with TRBJ2-1; D unresolved. Germline-derived CDR1 and CDR2 are MDHEN and SYDVKM. Trimming shortened V by 4 bases and J by 7 bases, and 8 bases separated the two germline ends. This CDR3 has 12 amino acids. CDR3 protein: CASSSSKNEQFF. In DNA form, the CDR3 reads TGTGCCAGCAGTTCCTCTAAAAATGAGCAGTTCTTC.

This clone showed up just a few times. The chain joins TRBV6-2 or TRBV6-3 to TRBJ1-5; D not certain. CDR3 length: 15 amino acids. V lost 2 bases, J lost 2 bases, and 10 bases lay in between. Germline CDR1 is MNHEY and CDR2 is SVGEGT. DNA of the CDR3: TGTGCCAGCAGTTACGAGGGAAGAGGCAATCAGCCCCAGCATTTT. Translating it yields CASSYEGRGNQPQHF.

Turning to this clone: At one end, the junction sequence differs from germline, possibly due to a read error. The V call is TRBV12-3 or TRBV12-4, the J call TRBJ2-4; 9 nucleotides line up with TRBD1. The CDR3 sequence is 11 residues long. The CDR3 spells CASSSGDRVNF. The CDR3 coding sequence is TGTGCCAGCAGTTCGGGGGACAGGGTGAACTTC.

The chain carries TRBV25-1 and TRBJ2-7, with no clear D. This CDR3 region has 11 residues. Germline CDR1 is MGHDK and CDR2 is SYGVNS. V was trimmed by 5 bases and J by 6 bases, leaving 8 bases between them. CDR3 protein: CASSTVGEQYF. The CDR3 DNA follows: TGTGCCAGCAGTACAGTGGGCGAGCAGTACTTC.

The V and J genes are TRBV11-2 and TRBJ2-1; D is unresolved. V was trimmed by 1 base and J by 7 bases, leaving 8 bases between them. Per the germline V gene, CDR1 is SGHAT and CDR2 is FQNNGV. CDR3 length: 13 residues. CDR3 region: CASSLAQMNEQFF. As DNA, the CDR3 is TGTGCCAGCAGCTTAGCACAGATGAATGAGCAGTTCTTC.

A few counts support this clone. The V and J genes are TRBV4-2 and TRBJ2-1; 7 bases agree with TRBD2. CDR1 and CDR2 (germline): LGHNA, YNFKEQ. V dropped 1 base and J dropped 8; count of bases not matched to a gene: 8. CDR3 length equals 15 residues. As DNA, the CDR3 is TGTGCCAGCAGCCAAGGGGGAGGGAGTGGCGATGAGCAGTTCTTC. Translated, it gives CASSQGGGSGDEQFF.

This sequence joins TRBV6-2 or TRBV6-3 and TRBJ2-5; 7 bases match TRBD2. V was clipped by 5 bases and J by 14 bases; unmatched bases: 20. Germline V gene lookup returns CDR1 MNHEY and CDR2 SVGEGT. The CDR3 contains 15 residues. The CDR3 DNA reads TGTGCCAGCAGTCTCTCTCAGAGAGGGAGGGCCCCCTTATACTTC. It is translated as CASSLSQRGRAPLYF.

The J gene is TRBJ2-5, the V gene TRBV7-6; TRBD1 aligns across 7 bases. The length of the CDR3 is 16 residues. Germline-derived CDR1 and CDR2 are SGHVS and FNYEAQ. V shed 5 bases and J 2 bases; nucleotides not matched to a gene: 11. CDR3 region: CASSPQTGPAQETQYF. The CDR3 region has the DNA TGTGCCAGCAGCCCCCAGACAGGGCCGGCGCAAGAGACCCAGTACTTC.

This clone was observed a handful of times. This chain links TRBV6-2 or TRBV6-3 with TRBJ2-7, with TRBD1 as a possible D gene (6 bases). V lost 5 bases to trimming and J lost 0 bases, with 11 bases between them. The CDR3 runs to 14 residues. CDR1 and CDR2 from the germline V gene are MNHEY and SVGEGT. CDR3 loop: CASSGQMSSYEQYF. Here the CDR3 DNA reads TGTGCCAGCAGTGGACAGATGAGCTCCTACGAGCAGTACTTC.

This clone was counted a single time. This chain joins TRBV5-1 and TRBJ2-5; TRBD1 agrees at 7 bases. With V trimmed by 0 bases and J by 4 bases, 6 bases remained unmatched. Germline CDR1 reads SGHRS; CDR2 reads YFSETQ. There are 15 residues in the CDR3. CDR3 region: CASSLAGTEIETQYF. The CDR3 bases are TGCGCCAGCAGCTTGGCCGGGACAGAAATAGAGACCCAGTACTTC.

V gene TRBV7-2 combines with J gene TRBJ2-7; 9 bases are a match to TRBD2. CDR3 length: 17 residues. Germline CDR1 is SGHTA and CDR2 is FQGNSA. V dropped 1 base and J dropped 6; count of bases not matched to a gene: 13. The CDR3 region is CASSLVNSGSTLSEQYF. CDR3 nucleotide sequence: TGTGCCAGCAGCTTAGTTAATAGCGGGAGTACCCTGTCCGAGCAGTACTTC.

The chain links TRBV3-1 (or the pseudogene TRBV3-2) to TRBJ2-7; 10 bases line up with TRBD2. The CDR3 length is 23 residues. Per the germline V gene, CDR1 is LGHDT and CDR2 is YNNKEL (reference sequence). V lost 2 bases to trimming and J lost 7 bases; unmatched junction nucleotides: 32. CDR3 DNA: TGTGCCAGCAGCCAATGCCCGGGGATCAGGGGCTGCAGGTCTAGCGGGGGCCCCTCGGAGCAGTACTTC. Encoded protein: CASSQCPGIRGCRSSGGPSEQYF.

The chain is built from TRBV6-5 and TRBJ2-5; D possibly corresponds to TRBD2 (5 bases). Trimming removed 2 bases at V and 4 bases at J, with 11 bases between. In germline, CDR1 is MNHEY, CDR2 SVGAGI. The CDR3 extends over 14 amino acids. The CDR3 reads CASSYTSGPETQYF. The CDR3 DNA sequence: TGTGCCAGCAGTTACACCAGCGGCCCAGAGACCCAGTACTTC.